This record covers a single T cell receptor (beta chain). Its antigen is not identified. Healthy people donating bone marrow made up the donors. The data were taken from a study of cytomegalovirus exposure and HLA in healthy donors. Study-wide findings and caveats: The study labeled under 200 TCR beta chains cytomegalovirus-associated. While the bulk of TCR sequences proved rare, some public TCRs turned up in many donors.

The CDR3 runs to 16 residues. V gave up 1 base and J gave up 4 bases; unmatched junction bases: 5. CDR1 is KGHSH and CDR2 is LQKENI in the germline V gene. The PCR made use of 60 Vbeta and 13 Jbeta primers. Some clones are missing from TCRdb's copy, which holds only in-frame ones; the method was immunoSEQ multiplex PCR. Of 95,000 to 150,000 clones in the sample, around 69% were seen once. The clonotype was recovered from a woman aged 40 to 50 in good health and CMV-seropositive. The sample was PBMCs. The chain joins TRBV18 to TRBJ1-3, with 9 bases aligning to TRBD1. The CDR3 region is CASSPQPGQGGNTIYF. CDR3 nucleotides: TGTGCCAGCTCACCACAACCGGGACAGGGAGGAAACACCATATATTTT.